This T cell receptor beta chain was profiled in a study of shared T cell receptors in the human thymus. Clones were read by immunoSEQ multiplex PCR, and TCRdb kept only the in-frame ones, dropping some. The sample has 540,000 or so clones; around 78% are singletons. Germline CDR1 MNHNY, CDR2 SVGAGI (reference sequence). V lost 6 bases and J lost 7, with 18 bases in between. The CDR3 covers 14 residues. The sample also formed part of further work on human thymus T cells. That study reports: Corrective heart surgery yielded resections, and these provided the thymus tissue.

The chain employs TRBV6-6 and TRBJ2-5, with D possibly TRBD2 on 7 matching bases. This receptor was obtained from a boy in the first two years of life with a congenital heart defect. Material for sequencing was thymocytes. The CDR3 sequence is CASRGVWGGRTQYF. The CDR3 region has the DNA TGTGCCAGCAGAGGAGTTTGGGGGGGGCGGACCCAGTACTTC.